This T cell receptor beta chain was recorded in a study of shared clonotypes between healthy human individuals (dated by TCRdb to about 2020). About the full investigation: The cohort comprised a couple of women and a few men aged 18 to 49 years. Blood TCR repertoires of about five healthy adults were deeply sequenced to estimate repertoire size and the extent of clonotype sharing between individuals. To increase sequencing depth and limit assay-specific biases, different laboratories used diverse techniques to prepare libraries and sequence TCR repertoires. Each donor's leukapheresis produced roughly between roughly 0.9 and 8.9 billion PBMCs. For each donor, CD4 naive and CD4 memory were each run on three plates, CD8 naive on two plates, and CD8 memory on one plate.

Using the deep immunoSEQ assay, multiplex PCR amplified TCR CDR3 regions from genomic DNA. Extracted genomic DNA from each cell subset was spread evenly across all wells of several immunoSEQ 96-well plates, with each plate serving as a replicate. For sorted subsets, each replicate PCR was loaded with roughly 200 ng genomic DNA, equivalent to approximately 33,000 T cell genomes. The purified libraries were quantified using a Qubit 3.0 fluorometer, sized with a Bioanalyzer 2100, and then quantified again using the KAPA Library Quantification kit. Each immunoSEQ 96-well plate was sequenced on its own single-read 150-cycle Illumina NextSeq 550 flow cell. In the source study's methods: The immunoSEQ output contained only junctional sequences without quality scores, so filtering could not match that applied to full-length reads. Sequences were annotated with PyIR, a Python wrapper for IgBLAST v1.9, using IMGT germline references to assign V/J genes and CDR3. Reads with weak V/J assignments (E-value above 1e-6), missing CDR3, stop codons, out-of-frame junctions, or ambiguous translated residues were removed. V3J clonotypes were defined as sequences sharing the same inferred V gene, J gene, and CDR3 amino acid sequence. Percentage overlap between repertoires was computed as shared unique clonotypes divided by the size of the smaller repertoire. Richness of each repertoire was evaluated using RTK rarefaction, the Chao1 estimator, and Recon v2.1 estimates of unobserved clonotypes. Generation probabilities were computed with OLGA for all TCRbeta clonotypes obtained by the gDNA method from four donors. TCRdb obtained this table from immuneACCESS and retained in-frame rearrangements with V and J assigned. These tables miss some clones; where compared with another copy, unresolved V genes account for less than half of the shortfall, and the remainder is unexplained. That table supplies the V and J calls and clone size; D and trimming were determined from the DNA. The sample records some 2 million clones, less than 95% of which are singletons. Roughly 1% of the sample comes from the top ten.

What the research found in general, with its limitations: Even with the large sequencing depth, rarefaction of the sorted-subset datasets indicated that sequencing was incomplete. Clonotypes shared by all four sorted-subset donors showed higher generation probabilities than non-shared clonotypes. Based on pairwise subsampling, the degree of clonotype sharing among donors was expected to be affected by sequencing depth. The genetic and exposure-history diversity represented was limited by the small number of donors. Larger estimated clonotype richness was generally found for naive subsets than for memory subsets. When a few donors were compared, the shared fraction of clonotypes was 5% to 6.5% for naive CD4, 3.5% for naive CD8, 2.3% for memory CD4, and 0.4% for memory CD8. Only blood was sampled, and tissue TCR repertoires likely differ from those in blood.

V sheds 3 bases and J sheds 8 bases, leaving 7 bases between their ends. CDR1 and CDR2 were assigned from the germline V gene as SGHAT and FQNNGV. The CDR3 holds 12 amino acids from the cysteine to the phenylalanine. Only the CDR3 portion is preserved as DNA: 36 bases, with reading frame beginning at the first base. Of note for this clone: What this receptor recognizes is not known. Base quality data are lacking; no much larger clone is found one base away.

CD8 naive samples were obtained by positive selection for CCR7 among CD45RO-negative cells, yielding a CD45RA+CCR7+ population from which TemRA cells were excluded. The donors were healthy, HIV-negative adults who had no recently reported acute infections or vaccinations. Every donor was a Caucasian adult living in Nashville, Tennessee, USA. After blood collection by leukapheresis, PBMCs were isolated using Ficoll-Histopaque density gradient centrifugation and then cryopreserved in the vapor phase of liquid nitrogen. Analytical flow cytometry was used to check the purity and quantity of each magnetically sorted T cell population. Each sorted fraction had its genomic DNA isolated and then quantified by UV absorbance on a Nanodrop 2000c.

The sequenced sample was naive CD8+ T cells sorted from blood. The cell subset or site tag for this specimen amounts to: CD45RA+CCR7+. This TCR was recovered from a man between 18 and 35 years old in good health. The V and J segments used are TRBV11-2 and TRBJ1-4; a confident D gene designation cannot be given. The CDR3 reads CASSFTGEKLFF. Here is the DNA: TGTGCCAGCAGCTTCACCGGGGAAAAACTGTTTTTT.